This T cell receptor (beta chain) comes out of a study of T cell repertoires in ileal Crohn's disease. Study context: Every patient was operated on for stricturing (about 60%) or penetrating (approximately 40%) complications. Thiopurines (about twelve) or anti-TNF agents (around 17) were given postoperatively to about half. Study observations and caveats: Endoscopic recurrence occurred in every patient whose clonality exceeded 26.8%.

The assay was immunoSEQ multiplex PCR, and TCRdb's table has in-frame clones only and misses some. This table holds thousands of clones, around 83% found once. This clone was seen more than once but under ten times. Its specificity is not known. Input material: ileal tissue. The origin of this receptor is an adult with Crohn's disease.

The CDR3 spells CASSIMAGNQPQHF. CDR3 nucleotide sequence: TGTGCCAGTAGTATCATGGCAGGGAATCAGCCCCAGCATTTT. J is TRBJ1-5 and V is TRBV19, with D tentatively TRBD1 (5 bases). This CDR3 is built from 14 residues. From germline, CDR1 is LNHDA and CDR2 SQIVND (reference sequence). With 3 bases removed from V and 4 bases from J, the gap between germline ends came to 10 bases.